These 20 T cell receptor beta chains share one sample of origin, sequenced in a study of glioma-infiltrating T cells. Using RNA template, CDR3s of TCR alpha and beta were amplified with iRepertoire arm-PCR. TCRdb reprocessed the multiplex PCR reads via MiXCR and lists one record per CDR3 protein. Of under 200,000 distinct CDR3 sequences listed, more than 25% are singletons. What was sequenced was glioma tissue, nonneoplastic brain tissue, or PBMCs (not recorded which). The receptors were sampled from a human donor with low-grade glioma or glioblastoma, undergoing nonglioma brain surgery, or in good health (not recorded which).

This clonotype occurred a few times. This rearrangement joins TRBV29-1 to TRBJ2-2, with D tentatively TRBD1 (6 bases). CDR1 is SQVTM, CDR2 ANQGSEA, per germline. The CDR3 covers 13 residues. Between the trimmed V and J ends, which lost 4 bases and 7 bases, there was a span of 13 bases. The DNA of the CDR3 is TGCAGCGTTGTGGTTGGGGGCGGCGGGGAGCTGTTTTTT. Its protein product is CSVVVGGGGELFF.

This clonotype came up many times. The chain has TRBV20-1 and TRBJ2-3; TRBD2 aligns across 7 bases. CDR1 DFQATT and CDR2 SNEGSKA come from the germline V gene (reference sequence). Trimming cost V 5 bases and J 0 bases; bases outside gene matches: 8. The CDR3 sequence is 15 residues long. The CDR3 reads CSAESGTSSTDTQYF. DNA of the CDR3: TGCAGTGCTGAAAGCGGGACCTCTAGCACAGATACGCAGTATTTT.

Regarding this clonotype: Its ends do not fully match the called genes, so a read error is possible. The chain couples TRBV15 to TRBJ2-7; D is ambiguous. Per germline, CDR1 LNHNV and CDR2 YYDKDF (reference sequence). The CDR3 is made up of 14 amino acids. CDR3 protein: CASSINIPSNGQYF. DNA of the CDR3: TGTGCCAGCAGCATTAATATCCCATCTAACGGGCAGTACTTC. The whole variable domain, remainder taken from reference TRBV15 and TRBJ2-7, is DAMVIQNPRYQVTQFGKPVTLSCSQTLNHNVMYWYQQKSSQAPKLLFHYYDKDFNNEADTPDNFQSRRPNTSFCFLDIRSPGLGDTAMYLCASSINIPSNGQYFGPGTRLTVT.

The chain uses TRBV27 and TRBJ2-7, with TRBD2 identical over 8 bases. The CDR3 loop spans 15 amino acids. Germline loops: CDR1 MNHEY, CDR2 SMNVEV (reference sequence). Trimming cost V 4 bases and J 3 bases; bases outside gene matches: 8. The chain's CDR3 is CASSWGLVGGYEQYF. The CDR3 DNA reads TGTGCCAGCAGTTGGGGACTAGTGGGAGGCTACGAGCAGTACTTC.

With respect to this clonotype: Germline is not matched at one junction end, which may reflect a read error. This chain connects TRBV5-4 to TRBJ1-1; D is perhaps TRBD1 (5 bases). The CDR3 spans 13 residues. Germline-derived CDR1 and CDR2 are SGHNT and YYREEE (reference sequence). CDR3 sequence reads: CASSPGSNTEAYF. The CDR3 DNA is TGTGCCAGCAGCCCAGGGTCCAACACTGAAGCTTACTTT.

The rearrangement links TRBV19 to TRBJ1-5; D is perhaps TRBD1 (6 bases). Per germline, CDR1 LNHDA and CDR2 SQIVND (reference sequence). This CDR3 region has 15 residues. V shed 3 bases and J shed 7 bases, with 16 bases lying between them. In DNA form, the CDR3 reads TGTGCCAGTAGTATTCCCCCCCCAGGGGACCAGCCCCAGCATTTT. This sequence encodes CASSIPPPGDQPQHF.

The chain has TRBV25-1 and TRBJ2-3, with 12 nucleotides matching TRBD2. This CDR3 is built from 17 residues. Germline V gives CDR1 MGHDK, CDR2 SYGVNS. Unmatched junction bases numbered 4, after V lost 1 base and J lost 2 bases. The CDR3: CASSELTSGSPTDTQYF. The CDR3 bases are TGTGCCAGCAGTGAATTGACTAGCGGGAGCCCCACAGATACGCAGTATTTT.

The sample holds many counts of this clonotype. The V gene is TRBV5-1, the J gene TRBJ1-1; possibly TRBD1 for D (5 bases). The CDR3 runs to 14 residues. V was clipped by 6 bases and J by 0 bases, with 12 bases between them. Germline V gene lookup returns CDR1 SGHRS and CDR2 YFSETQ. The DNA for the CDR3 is TGCGCCAGCAAGAGGGGAACAGTGAACACTGAAGCTTTCTTT. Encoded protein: CASKRGTVNTEAFF.

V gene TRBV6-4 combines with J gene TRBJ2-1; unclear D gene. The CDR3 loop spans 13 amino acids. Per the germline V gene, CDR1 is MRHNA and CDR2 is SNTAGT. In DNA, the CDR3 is TGTGTCAGTAGTTACACTCCATACAATGAGCAGTTCTTC. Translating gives CVSSYTPYNEQFF.

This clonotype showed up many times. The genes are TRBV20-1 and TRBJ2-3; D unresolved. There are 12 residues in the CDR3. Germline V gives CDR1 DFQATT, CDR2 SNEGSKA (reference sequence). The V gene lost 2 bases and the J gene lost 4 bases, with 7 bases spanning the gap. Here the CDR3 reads CSARLGADTQYF. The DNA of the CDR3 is TGCAGTGCTAGACTGGGTGCAGATACGCAGTATTTT.

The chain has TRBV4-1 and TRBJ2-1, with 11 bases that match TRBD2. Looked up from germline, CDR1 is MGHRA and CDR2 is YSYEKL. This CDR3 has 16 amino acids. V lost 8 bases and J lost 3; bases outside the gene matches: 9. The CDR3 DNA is TGCGCCAGCCGGCCGCAGGGACTAGCGGACTACAATGAGCAGTTCTTC. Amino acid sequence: CASRPQGLADYNEQFF.

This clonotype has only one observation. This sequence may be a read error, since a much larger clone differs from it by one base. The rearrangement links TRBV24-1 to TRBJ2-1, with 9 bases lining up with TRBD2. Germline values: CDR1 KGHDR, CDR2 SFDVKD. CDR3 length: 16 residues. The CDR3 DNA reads TGTGCCGCCAGTGACCATAGCGGGAGCTCCTACAATGAGCAGTTCTTC. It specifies CAASDHSGSSYNEQFF.

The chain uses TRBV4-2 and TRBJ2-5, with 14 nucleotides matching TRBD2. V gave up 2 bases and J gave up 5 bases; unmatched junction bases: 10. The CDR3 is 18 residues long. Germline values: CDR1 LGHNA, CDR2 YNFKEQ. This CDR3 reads CASSQRPGLAGVMETQYF. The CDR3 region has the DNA TGTGCCAGCAGCCAACGCCCGGGACTAGCGGGAGTAATGGAGACCCAGTACTTC.

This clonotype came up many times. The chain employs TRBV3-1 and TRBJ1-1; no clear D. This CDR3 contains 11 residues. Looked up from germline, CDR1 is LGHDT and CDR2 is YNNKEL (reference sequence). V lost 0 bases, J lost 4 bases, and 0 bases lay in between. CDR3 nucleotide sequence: TGTGCCAGCAGCCAAGACACTGAAGCTTTCTTT. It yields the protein CASSQDTEAFF. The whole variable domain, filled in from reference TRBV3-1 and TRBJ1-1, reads DTAVSQTPKYLVTQMGNDKSIKCEQNLGHDTMYWYKQDSKKFLKIMFSYNNKELIINETVPNRFSPKSPDKAHLNLHINSLELGDSAVYFCASSQDTEAFFGQGTRLTVV.

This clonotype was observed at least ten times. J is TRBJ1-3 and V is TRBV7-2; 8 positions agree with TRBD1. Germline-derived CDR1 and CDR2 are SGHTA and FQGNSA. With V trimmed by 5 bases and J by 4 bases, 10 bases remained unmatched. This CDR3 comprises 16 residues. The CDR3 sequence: CASSAPDRGGGNTIYF. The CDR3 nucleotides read TGTGCCAGCAGCGCCCCAGACAGGGGAGGAGGAAACACCATATATTTT. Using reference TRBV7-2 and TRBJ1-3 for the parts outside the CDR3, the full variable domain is GAGVSQSPSNKVTEKGKDVELRCDPISGHTALYWYRQSLGQGLEFLIYFQGNSAPDKSGLPSDRFSAERTGGSVSTLTIQRTQQEDSAVYLCASSAPDRGGGNTIYFGEGSWLTVV.

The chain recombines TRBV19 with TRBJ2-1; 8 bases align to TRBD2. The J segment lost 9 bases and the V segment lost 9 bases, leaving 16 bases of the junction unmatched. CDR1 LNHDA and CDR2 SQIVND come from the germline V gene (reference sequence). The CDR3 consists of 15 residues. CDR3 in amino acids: CASASGSAGAGEQFF. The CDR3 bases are TGTGCCAGCGCAAGCGGGAGTGCCGGTGCTGGTGAGCAGTTCTTC.

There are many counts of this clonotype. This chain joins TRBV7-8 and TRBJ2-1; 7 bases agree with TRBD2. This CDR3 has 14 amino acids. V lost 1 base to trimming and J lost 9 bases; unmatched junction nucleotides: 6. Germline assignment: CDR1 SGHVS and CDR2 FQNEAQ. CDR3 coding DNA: TGTGCCAGCAGCTTAGTGGCGGGGACTATTGAGCAGTTCTTC. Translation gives CASSLVAGTIEQFF.

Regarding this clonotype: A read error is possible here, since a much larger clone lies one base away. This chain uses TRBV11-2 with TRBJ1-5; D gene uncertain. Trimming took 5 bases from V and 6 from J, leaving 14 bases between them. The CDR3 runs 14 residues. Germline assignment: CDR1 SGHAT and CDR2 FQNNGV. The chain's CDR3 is CASSALGGSQPQHF. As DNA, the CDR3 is TGTGCCAGCAGCGCGTTGGGCGGATCTCAGCCCCAGCATTTT. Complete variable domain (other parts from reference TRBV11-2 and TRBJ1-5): EAGVAQSPRYKIIEKRQSVAFWCNPISGHATLYWYQQILGQGPKLLIQFQNNGVVDDSQLPKDRFSAERLKGVDSTLKIQPAKLEDSAVYLCASSALGGSQPQHFGDGTRLSIL.

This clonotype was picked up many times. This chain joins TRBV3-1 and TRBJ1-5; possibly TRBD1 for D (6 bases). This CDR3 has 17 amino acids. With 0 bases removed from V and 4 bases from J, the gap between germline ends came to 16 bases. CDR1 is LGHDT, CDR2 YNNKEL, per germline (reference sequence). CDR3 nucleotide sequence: TGTGCCAGCAGCCAAGAAGGCGGGGGGCGAGGAAATCAGCCCCAGCATTTT. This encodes CASSQEGGGRGNQPQHF.

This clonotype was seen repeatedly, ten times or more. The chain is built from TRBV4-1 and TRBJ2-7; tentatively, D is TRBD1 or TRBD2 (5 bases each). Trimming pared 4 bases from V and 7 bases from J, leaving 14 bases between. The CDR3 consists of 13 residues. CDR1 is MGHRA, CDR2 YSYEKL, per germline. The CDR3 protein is CASSLISREEQYF. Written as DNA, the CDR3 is TGCGCCAGCAGCCTAATTAGCAGGGAGGAGCAGTACTTC.